The 19 T cell receptor beta chains reported below all come from one sample, sequenced in a study of T-cell reconstitution after alpha-beta-depleted transplantation in children. The library targeted TCRbeta and was prepared with unique molecular identifiers. MiXCR, applied by TCRdb to the PCR reads, yields one record per CDR3 protein. This sample has some 500,000 distinct CDR3 sequences, with about 17% found just once. The source was PBMCs from the stem cell graft donor, collected from the stem cell graft. These receptors originate from a human donor who donated a stem cell graft to a child with acute lymphoblastic leukemia.

The chain combines TRBV3-1 with TRBJ2-1; the match to TRBD2 covers 9 bases. The germline V gene has CDR1 LGHDT and CDR2 YNNKEL (reference sequence). Losses at the gene ends were 4 bases for V and 2 bases for J; bases not matched to a gene: 6. The CDR3 has 16 amino acids. This CDR3 reads CASSRRAGGAYNEQFF. The CDR3 coding sequence is TGTGCCAGCAGCCGCAGAGCGGGAGGAGCCTACAATGAGCAGTTCTTC.

This clonotype was counted a few times. This chain connects TRBV6-5 to TRBJ2-7; D is possibly TRBD2 (7 bases). The ends were cut back, 2 bases at V and 3 bases at J, with 11 bases in the middle. Per the germline V gene, CDR1 is MNHEY and CDR2 is SVGAGI. The CDR3 has 14 amino acids. The CDR3 DNA is TGTGCCAGCAGTTACGGGGGGGCAGTCTACGAGCAGTACTTC. Translated, it gives CASSYGGAVYEQYF.

The chain combines TRBV5-1 with TRBJ2-2, with D tentatively TRBD1 (6 bases). Trimming stripped 4 bases from V and 6 bases from J, with 16 bases between. There are 15 residues in the CDR3. Germline-derived CDR1 and CDR2 are SGHRS and YFSETQ. CDR3: CASSPQAGAPGELFF. The CDR3 bases are TGCGCCAGCAGCCCGCAAGCAGGGGCCCCCGGGGAGCTGTTTTTT. Supplemented by reference TRBV5-1 and TRBJ2-2, the full variable domain reads KAGVTQTPRYLIKTRGQQVTLSCSPISGHRSVSWYQQTPGQGLQFLFEYFSETQRNKGNFPGRFSGRQFSNSRSEMNVSTLELGDSALYLCASSPQAGAPGELFFGEGSRLTVL.

The CDR3 region is CASSLFPHGADGYTF. CDR3 in DNA: TGTGCCAGCAGTTTATTCCCCCACGGGGCGGATGGCTACACCTTC. The V and J genes are TRBV27 and TRBJ1-2; weak D call: TRBD1 (5 bases). The CDR3 contains 15 residues. Germline CDR1 and CDR2: MNHEY and SMNVEV (reference sequence). V lost 1 base and J 6 bases, leaving 15 bases between the germline ends.

This chain uses TRBV12-3 or TRBV12-4 with TRBJ1-2; D gene ambiguous. V was clipped by 2 bases and J by 1 base, with 14 bases between them. The CDR3 contains 16 residues. The CDR3 is CASSLNLYKFNYGYTF. The CDR3 DNA reads TGTGCCAGCAGTTTAAACCTCTACAAGTTTAACTATGGCTACACCTTC.

The CDR3 is CAMGQGPHYEQYF. The CDR3 DNA follows: TGTGCCATGGGTCAGGGGCCACACTACGAGCAGTACTTC. The J gene is TRBJ2-7, the V gene TRBV28, with D maybe TRBD1 (6 bases). In germline, CDR1 is MDHEN, CDR2 SYDVKM. Trimming removed 10 bases at V and 3 bases at J, with 16 bases between. This CDR3 is built from 13 residues.

Comment on this clonotype: This may be a read error: a much more frequent sequence differs by one nucleotide. As the CDR3 is not closed by the conserved phenylalanine or tryptophan, this likely results from a read error. This chain links TRBV5-1 with TRBJ1-1; D is undetermined. Germline V CDR1 and CDR2: SGHRS, YFSETQ. This CDR3 has 12 amino acids. The ends were cut back, 0 bases at V and 7 bases at J, with 7 bases in the middle. The CDR3 sequence: CASSLGIGEAFL. The CDR3 coding sequence is TGCGCCAGCAGCTTGGGCATCGGTGAAGCTTTCCTT.

The chain has TRBV20-1 and TRBJ2-7, with unresolved D. From germline, CDR1 is DFQATT and CDR2 SNEGSKA (reference sequence). This CDR3 region has 13 residues. The germline V and J ends were trimmed by 3 bases and 1 base, with 10 bases remaining between them. In nucleotides, the CDR3 is TGCAGTGCTAGCGTTGCTACGTCCTACGAGCAGTACTTC. Translating gives CSASVATSYEQYF.

J is TRBJ2-1 and V is TRBV7-9; D may be TRBD1 (6 bases). The V end lost 2 bases, the J end lost 8 bases, and 22 bases lay between the germline ends. In germline, CDR1 is SEHNR, CDR2 FQNEAQ (reference sequence). The CDR3 length is 17 residues. CDR3 DNA sequence: TGTGCCAGCAGCTTAAAGACAGACTGGGGGCGAGTCGATGAGCAGTTCTTC. Translated, it gives CASSLKTDWGRVDEQFF.

Only a few counts were recorded for this clonotype. This rearrangement joins TRBV24-1 to TRBJ2-1, with TRBD2 matching over 12 bases. The CDR3 consists of 16 residues. V lost 5 bases, J lost 3 bases, and 4 bases stayed unmatched. Germline-derived CDR1 and CDR2 are KGHDR and SFDVKD. CDR3 coding DNA: TGTGCCACCAGTGTCTTGACTAGCGGGGGCTACAATGAGCAGTTCTTC. Its protein is CATSVLTSGGYNEQFF.

V and J are TRBV7-8 and TRBJ2-1; 10 positions match TRBD2. The CDR3 is 14 residues long. CDR1 is SGHVS, CDR2 FQNEAQ, per germline. V shed 7 bases and J 6 bases; nucleotides not matched to a gene: 6. The CDR3 DNA sequence: TGTGCCAGCATGGTACTAGCGGGACCCAATGAGCAGTTCTTC. This translates into CASMVLAGPNEQFF.

This chain connects TRBV28 to TRBJ2-7; D tentatively reads TRBD1 or TRBD2 (6 bases each). Looked up from germline, CDR1 is MDHEN and CDR2 is SYDVKM. The length of the CDR3 is 15 residues. V was pared by 5 bases and J by 3 bases, with 17 bases between. CDR3 sequence: CASSPTRGAGYEQYF. The DNA of the CDR3 is TGTGCCAGCAGTCCCACCAGGGGAGCGGGCTACGAGCAGTACTTC.

This clonotype was observed a few times. The rearrangement joins TRBV5-1 to TRBJ2-4; D might be TRBD1 (6 bases). The germline V gene encodes CDR1 SGHRS and CDR2 YFSETQ. This CDR3 region has 16 residues. Trimming removed 2 bases at V and 4 bases at J, with 16 bases between. CDR3 sequence: CASSFAARGLKNIQYF. For the CDR3, the DNA is TGCGCCAGCAGCTTCGCGGCCAGGGGCTTGAAAAACATTCAGTACTTC.

The sample holds many counts of this clonotype. V usage is TRBV29-1 and J usage is TRBJ2-3; 9 bases agree with TRBD2. The V gene end was trimmed by 3 bases and the J gene end by 2 bases; junction bases not matched to a gene: 3. The length of the CDR3 is 14 residues. Germline CDR1 SQVTM, CDR2 ANQGSEA. CDR3 in amino acids: CSVETSGYTDTQYF. In DNA form, the CDR3 reads TGCAGCGTTGAGACTAGCGGATACACAGATACGCAGTATTTT.

J is TRBJ1-2 and V is TRBV29-1, with 9 bases identical to TRBD1. The CDR3 sequence is 14 residues long. V was pared by 2 bases and J by 5 bases, with 6 bases of the junction left unmatched. The germline V gene has CDR1 SQVTM and CDR2 ANQGSEA. In DNA form, the CDR3 reads TGCAGCGTTGAAAGACAGGGGGTAGGGTATGGCTACACCTTC. Translation gives CSVERQGVGYGYTF.

This clonotype was counted only a few times. The chain carries TRBV12-3 or TRBV12-4 and TRBJ2-7; weak D call: TRBD2 (6 bases). This CDR3 contains 13 residues. Trimming took off 3 bases at V and 5 bases at J, with 11 bases between the two ends. CDR3 sequence reads: CASSLAGPHEQYF. DNA for the CDR3: TGTGCCAGCAGTTTGGCGGGGCCCCACGAGCAGTACTTC.

In this sample, this clonotype turned up a few times. The chain is built from TRBV6-1 and TRBJ2-5, with TRBD2 matching over 7 bases. Germline trimming cut 4 bases from V and 5 bases from J; bases unmatched to any gene: 10. The CDR3 is 15 amino acids. CDR1 and CDR2 (germline): MNHNS, SASEGT. In DNA form, the CDR3 reads TGTGCCAGCAGTGCCAGCGGGACCACCGGGGAGACCCAGTACTTC. Protein product: CASSASGTTGETQYF.

Notes on this clonotype: An end of the junction differs from the germline gene, which may be a read error. The chain carries TRBV7-9 and TRBJ1-6; a possible D gene is TRBD1 (5 bases). The length of the CDR3 is 17 residues. The germline V gene encodes CDR1 SEHNR and CDR2 FQNEAQ (reference sequence). CDR3 region: CASSLVTPTEYNSPLHF. DNA of the CDR3: TGTGCCAGCAGCTTAGTTACCCCGACAGAGTATAATTCACCCCTCCACTTC.

V usage is TRBV5-1 and J usage is TRBJ1-1; TRBD1 is a possible D gene (5 bases). Trimming took 2 bases from V and 0 from J, leaving 14 bases between them. There are 16 residues in the CDR3. Germline V CDR1 and CDR2: SGHRS, YFSETQ. This CDR3 is CASSFDSVILNTEAFF. The CDR3 region has the DNA TGCGCCAGCAGCTTCGACAGCGTTATCTTGAACACTGAAGCTTTCTTT.